This passage covers 13 T cell receptor beta chains from one sample sequenced in a study of blood T cell repertoires in COVID-19. Libraries were prepared by immunoSEQ multiplex PCR; TCRdb keeps only in-frame clonotypes and omits some of them. The sample lists 63,000 or so clones; around 86% were seen once. The sequenced sample consisted of peripheral blood. These receptors were collected from a man aged 65 to 79 with active COVID-19.

The V gene is TRBV6-5, the J gene TRBJ1-1, with D perhaps TRBD1 (6 bases). There are 13 residues in the CDR3. V lost 0 bases to trimming and J lost 7 bases, with 9 bases between them. The germline V gene encodes CDR1 MNHEY and CDR2 SVGAGI. The CDR3 is CASSYSGQLEAFF. In DNA, the CDR3 is TGTGCCAGCAGTTACTCAGGACAGCTTGAAGCTTTCTTT.

The chain has TRBV7-3 and TRBJ2-5, with D perhaps matching TRBD1 (6 bases). Trimming removed 5 bases from V and 5 bases from J, with 12 bases in between. Germline lookup yields CDR1 SGHTA and CDR2 FQGTGA. The CDR3 is 13 amino acids. The CDR3 here is CASSPGAGETQYF. The CDR3 DNA reads TGTGCCAGCAGCCCAGGGGCCGGGGAGACCCAGTACTTC. Full variable domain (missing parts from reference TRBV7-3 and TRBJ2-5): GAGVSQTPSNKVTEKGKYVELRCDPISGHTALYWYRQSLGQGPEFLIYFQGTGAADDSGLPNDRFFAVRPEGSVSTLKIQRTERGDSAVYLCASSPGAGETQYFGPGTRLLVL.

The rearrangement uses TRBV6-9 and TRBJ1-6, with D maybe TRBD1 (6 bases). The germline gives CDR1 MNHGY, CDR2 SVAAGI. CDR3 length: 20 residues. The ends were cut back, 0 bases at V and 0 bases at J, with 18 bases in the middle. The CDR3, as DNA: TGTGCCAGCAGTTATTCCGAGGGACATGGTTGGAGCTCCTATAATTCACCCCTCCACTTT. Translation: CASSYSEGHGWSSYNSPLHF.

Of note for this clone: Relative to the germline gene, one junction end is altered; a read error may explain this. The chain uses TRBV7-7 and TRBJ2-2; the D gene is possibly TRBD2 (5 bases). The CDR3 has 16 residues. Germline CDR1 is SSHAT and CDR2 is FNYEAQ (reference sequence). CDR3 DNA: TGTGCTAGCAGCTTAGGCGTTAGCGCGAACACCGGGGAGCTGTTTTTT. Encoded protein: CASSLGVSANTGELFF.

The gene calls are TRBV5-1 and TRBJ2-2; TRBD2 matches 8 bases. The trim removed 0 bases at V and 7 bases at J, leaving 5 bases unmatched. CDR1 is SGHRS, CDR2 YFSETQ, per germline. The CDR3 length is 15 residues. CDR3 bases: TGCGCCAGCAGCTTGGGGCTAGCGGGCGTCGGGGAGCTGTTTTTT. Protein: CASSLGLAGVGELFF.

This sequence joins TRBV21-1 and TRBJ1-2; the D call TRBD1 from the table was never checked on the DNA. TRBV21-1 is labeled a pseudogene. CDR3 length: 15 amino acids. CDR3 residues: CVGRDPGTGDYGYTF. The DNA of the CDR3 is TGTGTCGGAAGGGACCCCGGGACAGGGGATTATGGCTACACCTTC.

The rearrangement joins TRBV7-2 to TRBJ2-7, with 13 bases identical to TRBD2. Germline V gene sequence: CDR1 SGHTA, CDR2 FQGNSA. The CDR3 runs 16 residues. Trimming cost V 5 bases and J 3 bases; bases outside gene matches: 7. Here the CDR3 DNA reads TGTGCCAGCAGCCGCCGGACTAGCGGGAGTGGCTACGAGCAGTACTTC. This gives the protein CASSRRTSGSGYEQYF.

This clone was seen a few times. The chain has TRBV5-1 and TRBJ2-1, with TRBD1 matching over 7 bases. V was clipped by 4 bases and J by 7 bases; unmatched bases: 11. The CDR3 is 15 residues long. Per the germline V gene, CDR1 is SGHRS and CDR2 is YFSETQ. CDR3 DNA: TGCGCCAGCAGCCCCGGGGCAGGGGGTGGGAATGAGCAGTTCTTC. It encodes CASSPGAGGGNEQFF.

CDR3 sequence (DNA): TGTGCCATCAGAGCCGGGACAGGGGGCTATGGCTACACCTTC. Amino acid sequence: CAIRAGTGGYGYTF. The chain couples TRBV10-3 to TRBJ1-2; 11 positions agree with TRBD1. Germline trimming cut 6 bases from V and 4 bases from J; bases unmatched to any gene: 4. Germline lookup yields CDR1 ENHRY and CDR2 SYGVKD. This CDR3 region has 14 residues.

This chain links TRBV7-3 with TRBJ2-2, with 7 bases matching TRBD1. Germline trimming cut 5 bases from V and 8 bases from J; bases unmatched to any gene: 2. Germline values: CDR1 SGHTA, CDR2 FQGTGA. The CDR3 runs 12 residues. In DNA, the CDR3 is TGTGCCAGCAGCCGGGGACAGGGGGAGCTGTTTTTT. It encodes CASSRGQGELFF.

This clone was detected once. The chain carries TRBV14 and TRBJ1-3; 7 positions match TRBD1. From germline, CDR1 is SGHDN and CDR2 FVKESK. There are 15 residues in the CDR3. V lost 4 bases and J lost 2; bases outside the gene matches: 5. The CDR3: CASSPQGPAGNTIYF. CDR3 nucleotides: TGTGCCAGCAGCCCACAGGGGCCCGCTGGAAACACCATATATTTT.

This clone was observed a single time. This sequence joins TRBV10-3 and TRBJ2-3; 8 bases map to TRBD2. The V gene's germline CDR1 is ENHRY and CDR2 SYGVKD. This CDR3 spans 15 amino acids. V was pared by 4 bases and J by 4 bases, with 7 bases of the junction left unmatched. CDR3 region: CAISGGLGGADTQYF. The CDR3 DNA sequence: TGTGCCATCAGTGGGGGACTAGGAGGCGCAGATACGCAGTATTTT.

This sequence joins TRBV9 and TRBJ2-2; TRBD1 aligns across 8 bases. The CDR3 sequence is 16 residues long. The V gene's germline CDR1 is SGDLS and CDR2 YYNGEE. V shed 1 base, J shed 6 bases, and the junction held 8 bases outside the gene matches. CDR3 loop: CASSVIVQGGPGELFF. For the CDR3, the DNA is TGTGCCAGCAGCGTAATTGTACAGGGGGGCCCCGGGGAGCTGTTTTTT.